This TCR beta chain is drawn from a study of regulatory T cells in long-lasting Graves disease. Described time point: persistent/refractory GD, antithyroid drugs over 5 years with positive TRAb. Making the TCR library involved RNA that had been extracted from PBMCs. The peripheral blood volume drawn was roughly 9.9 milliliters, and it was collected into EDTA tubes. Findings of the study overall: Persistent-disease Graves' patients showed less TCR diversity than new cases. The persistent group shared fewer than 3,500 public clonotypes, more than the 850 to 1,000 shared by new patients.

The V gene end was trimmed by 6 bases and the J gene end by 7 bases; junction bases not matched to a gene: 12. CDR3 length equals 14 residues. This clonotype was recorded many times. What it binds is unknown. Arm-PCR of CDR3 regions and iRepertoire HTBI primers were the basis on which TCR beta libraries were built. TCRdb re-analysed the multiplex PCR reads in MiXCR, keeping a single row per CDR3 protein. The sample lists some 430,000 distinct CDR3 sequences, about a fifth seen once, with roughly 7% in the top ten. The source of this sequence is a female donor with Graves disease. This material consisted of peripheral blood mononuclear cells (PBMCs), taken when the disease was refractory, from a patient treated with antithyroid drugs. The chain has TRBV12-3 or TRBV12-4 and TRBJ2-7, with 7 bases matching TRBD1. This CDR3 is CASSFSGTAGEQYF. The CDR3 nucleotides are TGTGCCAGCAGCTTCTCTGGGACAGCTGGAGAGCAGTACTTC.